These T cell receptor beta chains were read from a single sample in a study of blood T cell repertoires in COVID-19. Produced via immunoSEQ multiplex PCR; TCRdb's table is partial and in-frame only. The repertoire consists of about 170,000 clones, with roughly 85% occurring once and the leading ten covering about 3.5%. The sequenced material came from peripheral blood. All receptors derive from a human donor with acute or convalescent COVID-19. The donor label of this sample is uncertain. Each CDR3 is given with its conserved first and last residue. D genes are given only for firm matches. For some rows the clone size is stated as once, few or many, or as a class when expanded; others skip it.

v_call,d_call,j_call,clone_size,cdr3_nt,cdr3_aa
TRBV7-2,TRBD2,TRBJ2-1,NA,TGTGCCAGCAGCTTTACTAGCGGGGGGAGGAGGAATGAGCAGTTCTTC,CASSFTSGGRRNEQFF
TRBV2,NA,TRBJ2-1,once,TGTGCTTTAAAGGGGGGGGCCTACAATGAGCAGTTCTTC,CALKGGAYNEQFF
TRBV5-1,TRBD1,TRBJ2-1,NA,TGCGCCAGCAGCTTGGGACGGGACAGATCCTCCTCCTCCTACAATGAGCAGTTCTTC,CASSLGRDRSSSSYNEQFF
TRBV28,NA,TRBJ1-2,NA,TGTGCCAGCAGTACCCAGGACAAAGGGCGTCACGCTAACTATGGCTACACCTTC,CASSTQDKGRHANYGYTF
TRBV2,NA,TRBJ2-7,few,TGTGCCAGCAGACTAATGAAAGACGAGCAGTACTTC,CASRLMKDEQYF
TRBV9,TRBD1,TRBJ1-2,NA,TGTGCCAGCAGGGGTACAGGGGAAGTAAGGGACTATGGCTACACCTTC,CASRGTGEVRDYGYTF
TRBV19,NA,TRBJ1-5,NA,TGTGCCAGTAGTATTCGGTGGTTGGGCAATCAGCCCCAGCATTTT,CASSIRWLGNQPQHF
TRBV4-2,NA,TRBJ1-5,NA,TGTGCCAGCAGCCCGTTTGGGCAGGGTGATCAGCCCCAGCATTTT,CASSPFGQGDQPQHF
TRBV4-2,NA,TRBJ1-5,NA,TGTGCCAGCAGCCAAGATGGGGCGAAGAGGCAACCCCAGCATTTT,CASSQDGAKRQPQHF
TRBV2,TRBD2,TRBJ2-1,NA,TGTGCCAGCAGTGAACTCGGGCGGGGGGGCGACAATGAGCAGTTCTTC,CASSELGRGGDNEQFF
TRBV6-2/TRBV6-3,TRBD1,TRBJ2-1,NA,TGTGCCAGCAGTTACTCGGACAGGGCCTTTAGGGCTCGGAATGAGCAGTTCTTC,CASSYSDRAFRARNEQFF
TRBV11-2,NA,TRBJ1-1,NA,TGTGCCAGCAGCTTAAACCCGACGGGGGGAGAAGCTTTCTTT,CASSLNPTGGEAFF
TRBV5-8,TRBD1,TRBJ2-1,NA,TGTGCCAGCAGCTTGGCGACTTCGTCAGGGGGCAAGTACAATGAGCAGTTCTTC,CASSLATSSGGKYNEQFF
TRBV5-1,TRBD1,TRBJ1-1,few,TGCGCCAGCACCGATACAGGGGGCGACACTGAAGCTTTCTTT,CASTDTGGDTEAFF
TRBV4-1,NA,TRBJ1-1,NA,TGCGCCAGCAGCCAAGCTTACAGGGCTCGGAACACTGAAGCTTTCTTT,CASSQAYRARNTEAFF
TRBV4-3,TRBD1,TRBJ1-2,NA,TGCGCCAGCAGCCAAGTGGGGACAGGTCCGTATGGCTACACCTTC,CASSQVGTGPYGYTF
TRBV11-3,NA,TRBJ2-7,NA,TGTGCCAGCAGCTCAGATCATCTATCCTACGAGCAGTACTTC,CASSSDHLSYEQYF
TRBV15,NA,TRBJ1-2,NA,TGTGCCACCAGCAGAGGGGGGCTAGATCTGAGTCGGTATGGCTACACCTTC,CATSRGGLDLSRYGYTF
TRBV3-1/TRBV3-2,NA,TRBJ2-7,NA,TGTGCCAGCGGCCGAGGGGGGGTAACTTACGAGCAGTACTTC,CASGRGGVTYEQYF
TRBV29-1,TRBD1,TRBJ2-3,NA,TGCAGCGTTGAAGGCAGGCAGGGGGTTGGTTCTAGCACAGATACGCAGTATTTT,CSVEGRQGVGSSTDTQYF
TRBV19,NA,TRBJ2-1,NA,TGTGCCAGTAGTAGGAGGGCGGATTCCTACAATGAGCAGTTCTTC,CASSRRADSYNEQFF
TRBV7-9,NA,TRBJ1-4,NA,TGTGCCAGCAGCTATCAGGGGCCCCTGGGTGAAAAACTGTTTTTT,CASSYQGPLGEKLFF
TRBV6-5,NA,TRBJ1-1,NA,TGTGCCAGCAGTTACCGTACAGGAACTGAAGCTTTCTTT,CASSYRTGTEAFF
TRBV6-1,TRBD1,TRBJ1-1,many,TGTGCCAGCAGTGCCACCCAGACAGGGAAGAACACTGAAGCTTTCTTT,CASSATQTGKNTEAFF
TRBV16,NA,TRBJ2-3,NA,TGTGCCAGCAGCCAAAGGGCGGGGGCCCTCACAGATACGCAGTATTTT,CASSQRAGALTDTQYF
TRBV25-1,NA,TRBJ1-2,NA,TGTGCCACCCAGGGTCAACTTTTCTACACCTTC,CATQGQLFYTF
TRBV29-1,NA,TRBJ2-7,NA,TGCAGCGTTGAAGGGCAGGGCAGCTCCTACGAGCAGTACTTC,CSVEGQGSSYEQYF
TRBV6-5,TRBD1,TRBJ1-4,NA,TGTGCCAGCAATACAGGGGCCGCTAATGAAAAACTGTTTTTT,CASNTGAANEKLFF
TRBV14,NA,TRBJ1-1,NA,TGTGCCAGCAGCCAATCGCTTGGCAGAAGCACTGAAGCTTTCTTT,CASSQSLGRSTEAFF
TRBV5-1,NA,TRBJ1-2,NA,TGCGCCAGCAGCTTGTACAACTCAGGGTTTGGAATCTATGGCTACACCTTC,CASSLYNSGFGIYGYTF
TRBV10-3,TRBD2,TRBJ2-7,NA,TGTGCCATCAGCAAGACTAGCGGGGGGCCCGGAAGCTCCTACGAGCAGTACTTC,CAISKTSGGPGSSYEQYF
TRBV6-1,NA,TRBJ1-2,NA,TGTGCCAGCAGTGAAGTACGGGGTGTTGGTGGCTACACCTTC,CASSEVRGVGGYTF
TRBV2,NA,TRBJ2-6,NA,TGTGCCAGCAGAGATTTCCTATACAGGGATTTAGACTCTGGGGCCAACGTCCTGACTTTC,CASRDFLYRDLDSGANVLTF
TRBV2,NA,TRBJ1-2,NA,TGTGCCAGCAGGGCACAGTCAGATAACTATGGCTACACCTTC,CASRAQSDNYGYTF
TRBV11-2,TRBD1,TRBJ1-5,NA,TGTGCCAGCAGCTTAGTGAGCGGACAGGTTAATCAGCCCCAGCATTTT,CASSLVSGQVNQPQHF
TRBV7-6,TRBD1,TRBJ1-3,NA,TGTGCCAGCAGCTTAAGGGGGACAGGGAGTGGAAACACCATATATTTT,CASSLRGTGSGNTIYF
TRBV6-1,NA,TRBJ2-3,once,TGTGCCAGCAGTCTCCTAAGCGGGAGCACAGATACGCAGTATTTT,CASSLLSGSTDTQYF
TRBV6-2/TRBV6-3,NA,TRBJ2-5,NA,TGTGCCAGCAGCCACGAGGGTCGGACCCAGTACTTC,CASSHEGRTQYF
TRBV7-2,NA,TRBJ2-6,NA,TGTGCCAGCAGCTTTTCTGGGGCGGGGGCCAACTCTGGGGCCAACGTCCTGACTTTC,CASSFSGAGANSGANVLTF
TRBV2,NA,TRBJ2-1,NA,TGTGCCAGCAGCGGAGGGCAGCTTACCTACAATGAGCAGTTCTTC,CASSGGQLTYNEQFF
TRBV13,TRBD1,TRBJ1-1,once,TGTGCCAGCAGCTTCCGACAGGGGTTTGACACTGAAGCTTTCTTT,CASSFRQGFDTEAFF
TRBV7-3,TRBD2,TRBJ2-1,NA,TGTGCCAGCAGCCCATATAGCGGGGGGGCCTACAATGAGCAGTTCTTC,CASSPYSGGAYNEQFF
TRBV28,NA,TRBJ1-5,NA,TGTGCCAGCATACAGGCCCACATTAGCAATCAGCCCCAGCATTTT,CASIQAHISNQPQHF
TRBV7-2,NA,TRBJ2-5,NA,TGTGCCAGCAGCTTATCAGTGCGGGCTCAAGAGACCCAGTACTTC,CASSLSVRAQETQYF
TRBV2,NA,TRBJ1-2,NA,TGTGCCAGCAGTGAAATGTGGCAGGCTAACTATGGCTACACCTTC,CASSEMWQANYGYTF
TRBV11-3,NA,TRBJ1-3,NA,TGTGCCAGCAGCCCCGAGGGATTGAGTGGAGACACCATATATTTT,CASSPEGLSGDTIYF
TRBV27,NA,TRBJ1-3,NA,TGTGCCAGCAGGCCCTACCAGGGCTCTGGAAACACCATATATTTT,CASRPYQGSGNTIYF
TRBV15,NA,TRBJ2-7,NA,TGTGCCACCACCCCCCATGAGGGGGCCTACGAGCAGTACTTC,CATTPHEGAYEQYF
TRBV14,NA,TRBJ1-6,NA,TGTGCCAGCAGCCAAGATTTACGGGGGATTAATTCACCCCTCCACTTT,CASSQDLRGINSPLHF
TRBV28,TRBD1,TRBJ1-5,few,TGTGCCAGCAGTTCCGGGACAGGGGGCGCGAATCAGCCCCAGCATTTT,CASSSGTGGANQPQHF
TRBV5-1,TRBD1,TRBJ1-5,NA,TGCGCCAGCAGCTTGGACCCCACAGGGGCCAATCAGCCCCAGCATTTT,CASSLDPTGANQPQHF
TRBV5-1,NA,TRBJ1-2,NA,TGCGCCAGCAGCGTTGAGAGAAACTATGGCTACACCTTC,CASSVERNYGYTF
TRBV9,NA,TRBJ1-1,NA,TGTGCCAGCAGCGTCGAGCCCCAGGAAGTCTCTGAAGCTTTCTTT,CASSVEPQEVSEAFF
TRBV19,NA,TRBJ1-1,few,TGTGCCAGTAGTATAGTTAACAGTCACACTGAAGCTTTCTTT,CASSIVNSHTEAFF